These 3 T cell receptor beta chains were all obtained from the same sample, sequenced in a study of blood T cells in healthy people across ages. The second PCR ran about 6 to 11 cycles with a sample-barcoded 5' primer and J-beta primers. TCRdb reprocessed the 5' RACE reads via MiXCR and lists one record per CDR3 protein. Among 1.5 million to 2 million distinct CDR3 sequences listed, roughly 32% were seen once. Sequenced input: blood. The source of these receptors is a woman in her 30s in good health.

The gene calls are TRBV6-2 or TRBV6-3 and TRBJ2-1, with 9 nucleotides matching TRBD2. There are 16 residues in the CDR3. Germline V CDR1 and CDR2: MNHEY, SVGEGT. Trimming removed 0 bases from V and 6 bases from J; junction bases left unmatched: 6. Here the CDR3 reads CASSYSTLAGPNEQFF. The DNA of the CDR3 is TGTGCCAGCAGTTACTCCACACTAGCGGGTCCCAATGAGCAGTTCTTC.

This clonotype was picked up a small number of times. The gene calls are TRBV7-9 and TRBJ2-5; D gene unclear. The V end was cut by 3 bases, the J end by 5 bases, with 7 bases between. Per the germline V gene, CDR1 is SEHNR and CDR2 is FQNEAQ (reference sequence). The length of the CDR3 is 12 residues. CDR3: CASSFAPETQYF. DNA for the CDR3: TGTGCCAGCAGCTTCGCGCCGGAGACCCAGTACTTC.

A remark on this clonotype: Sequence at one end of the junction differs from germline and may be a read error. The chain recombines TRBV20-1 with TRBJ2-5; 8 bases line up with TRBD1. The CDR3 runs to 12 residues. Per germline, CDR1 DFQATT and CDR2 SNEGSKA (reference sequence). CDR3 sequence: CSADRGKEAQYF. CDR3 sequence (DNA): TGCAGTGCTGACAGGGGTAAAGAGGCCCAGTACTTC.